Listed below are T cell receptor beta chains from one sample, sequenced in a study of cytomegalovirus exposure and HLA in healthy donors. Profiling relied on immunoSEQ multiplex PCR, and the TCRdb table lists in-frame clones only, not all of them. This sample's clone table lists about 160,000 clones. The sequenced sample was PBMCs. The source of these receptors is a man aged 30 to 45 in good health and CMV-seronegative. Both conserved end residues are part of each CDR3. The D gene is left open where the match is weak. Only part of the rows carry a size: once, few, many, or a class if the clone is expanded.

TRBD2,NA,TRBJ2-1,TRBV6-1,TGTGCCAGCAGGAAGGGACTAGCGGGATCTAATGAGCAGTTCTTC,CASRKGLAGSNEQFF
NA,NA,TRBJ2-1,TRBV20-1,TGCAGTGCTAGAGATATCAGAGAGCAGTTCTTC,CSARDIREQFF
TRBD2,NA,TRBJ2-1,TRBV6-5,TGTGCCAGCCGGACTAGCGGGAGCCACTACAATGAGCAGCTCTTC,CASRTSGSHYNEQLF
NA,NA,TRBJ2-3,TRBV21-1,TGTGCCAGCAGCAAAAGTAGATGTGGACAGGAACTCGTCACAGATACGCAGTATTTT,CASSKSRCGQELVTDTQYF
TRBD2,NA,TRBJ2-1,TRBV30,TGTGCCTGGGGAACCGGGACTATTTACCATGAGCAGTTCTTC,CAWGTGTIYHEQFF
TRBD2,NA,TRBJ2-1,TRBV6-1,TGTGCCAGCAGTGAAATGGTAGCGGGAGGGCTTAGCTCCTACAATGAGCAGTTCTTC,CASSEMVAGGLSSYNEQFF
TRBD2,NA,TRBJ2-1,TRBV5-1,TGCGCCAGCGGAGAACAACTAGCGGTCTCCTACAATGAGCAGTTCTTC,CASGEQLAVSYNEQFF
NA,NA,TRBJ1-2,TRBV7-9,TGTGCCAGCAGCTCAGAAGGGGTCTATGGCTACACCTTC,CASSSEGVYGYTF
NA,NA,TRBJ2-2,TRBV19,TGTGCCAGTACCCACAGTTACCTCACCGGGGAGCTGTTTTTT,CASTHSYLTGELFF
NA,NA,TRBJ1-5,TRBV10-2,TGCGCCAGCAGTGCCTCCCGGGGGGATCAGCCCCAGCATTTT,CASSASRGDQPQHF
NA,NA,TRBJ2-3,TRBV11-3,TGTGCCAGCAGCCCACGCACAGGTTTTGCCACAGATACGCAGTATTTT,CASSPRTGFATDTQYF
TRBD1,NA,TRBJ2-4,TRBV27,TGTGCCAGCAGGTCCGGGACAGACCAAAAACTTCAGTACTTC,CASRSGTDQKLQYF
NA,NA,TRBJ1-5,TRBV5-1,TGCGCCAGCAGCTTGGATGGGCAGTTGTTACAGCCCCAGCATTTT,CASSLDGQLLQPQHF
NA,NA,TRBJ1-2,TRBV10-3,TGTGCCATCAAGGGACTGAGAAACTATGGCTACACCTTC,CAIKGLRNYGYTF
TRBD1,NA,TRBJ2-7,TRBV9,TGTGCCAGCAGCTTCGGACAGGGGCAGTACGAGCAGTACTTC,CASSFGQGQYEQYF
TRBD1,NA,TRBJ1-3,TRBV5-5,TGTGCCAGCAACTCCGGGACAGGGGAGTGGGACACCATATATTTT,CASNSGTGEWDTIYF
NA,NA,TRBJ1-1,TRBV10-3,TGTGCCATCACCGCCGGACAGAACACTGAAGCTTTCTTT,CAITAGQNTEAFF
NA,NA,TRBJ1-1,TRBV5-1,TGCGCCAGCAGCTTGCCCTACAGGGTTTCTCGAAACACTGAAGCTTTCTTT,CASSLPYRVSRNTEAFF
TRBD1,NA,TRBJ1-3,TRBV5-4,TGTGCCAGCAGCCCAAGGGGGCTCGGAAACACCATATATTTT,CASSPRGLGNTIYF
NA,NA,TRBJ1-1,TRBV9,TGTGCCAGCAGCCCCGGGGGGGGGCGCACTGAAGCTTTCTTT,CASSPGGGRTEAFF
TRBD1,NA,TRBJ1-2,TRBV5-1,TGCGCCAGCAGAAATGCGCAGGGGGCTGAAAACTATGGCTACACCTTC,CASRNAQGAENYGYTF
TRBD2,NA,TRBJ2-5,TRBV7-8,TGTGCCAGCAGCCCCCAAGTAGCGGGAGTTGGGGAGACCCAGTACTTC,CASSPQVAGVGETQYF
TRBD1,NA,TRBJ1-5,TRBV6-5,TGTGCCAGCAGACGGACAGGGACGAGCAATCAGCCCCAGCATTTT,CASRRTGTSNQPQHF
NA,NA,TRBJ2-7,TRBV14,TGTGCCAGCAGCCAAGGGTATTGGGAGACACGTAGGTACGAGCAGTACTTC,CASSQGYWETRRYEQYF
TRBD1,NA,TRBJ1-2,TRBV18,TGTGCCAGCTCACCAGAAGCCCGACAGGGATACTATGGCTACACCTTC,CASSPEARQGYYGYTF
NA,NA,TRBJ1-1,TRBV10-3,TGTGCCATCAGTGTGGGGGGGGACGGGGAAGCTTTCTTT,CAISVGGDGEAFF
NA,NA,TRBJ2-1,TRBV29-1,TGCAGCGTTGAAGAGACCGGGTACAATGAGCAGTTCTTC,CSVEETGYNEQFF
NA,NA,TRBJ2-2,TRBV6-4,TGTGCCAGCAGTGACGGACAGCCCGGGGAGCTGTTTTTT,CASSDGQPGELFF
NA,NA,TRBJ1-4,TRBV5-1,TGCGCCAGCAGCTCCGGGGAGATTGCAACTAATGAAAAACTGTTTTTT,CASSSGEIATNEKLFF
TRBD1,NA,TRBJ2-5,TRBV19,TGTGCCAGTAGTATGGGACAGGGGGAGACCCAGTACTTC,CASSMGQGETQYF
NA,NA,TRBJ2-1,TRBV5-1,TGCGCCAGCAGCCTTACCGATCGGGAGCAGTTCTTC,CASSLTDREQFF
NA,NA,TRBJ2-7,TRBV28,TGTGCCAGCAGTTTAGGAGGAGGCACCTACGAGCAGTACTTC,CASSLGGGTYEQYF
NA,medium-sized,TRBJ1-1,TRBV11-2,TGTGCCAGCAGCCATTTGGGGAGGAACACTGAAGCTTTCTTT,CASSHLGRNTEAFF
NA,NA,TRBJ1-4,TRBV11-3,TGTGCCAGCAGCTTGATGAGGGGGACTAATGAAAAACTGTTTTTT,CASSLMRGTNEKLFF
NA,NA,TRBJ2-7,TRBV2,TGTGCCAGCGGTTCCACTAATTACGAGCAGTACTTC,CASGSTNYEQYF
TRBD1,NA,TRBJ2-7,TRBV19,TGTGCCAGTAGTATATCCAGGGGGCGTGCGGACGAGCAGTACTTC,CASSISRGRADEQYF
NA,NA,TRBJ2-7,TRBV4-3,TGCGCCAGCAGTCCAAGATGGACCGGGGTCCCCTACGAGCAGTACTTC,CASSPRWTGVPYEQYF
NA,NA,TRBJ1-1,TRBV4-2,TGTGCCAGCAGCCAACCTCCTCCCCGAGGAAACACTGAAGCTTTCTTT,CASSQPPPRGNTEAFF
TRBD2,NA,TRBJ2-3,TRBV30,TGTGCCTGGAGTTCAACTAGCGGCAACACAGATACGCAGTATTTT,CAWSSTSGNTDTQYF
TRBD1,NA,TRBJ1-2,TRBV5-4,TGTGCCAGCAGCCGTGGGACAGGAGGCTACACCTTC,CASSRGTGGYTF
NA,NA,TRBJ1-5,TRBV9,TGTGCCAGCAGCGTAGAGGCAGGGGATCAGCCCCAGCATTTT,CASSVEAGDQPQHF
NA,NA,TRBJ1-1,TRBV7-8,TGTGCCAGCAGCCCATTTAGAGGGAGTAGAACTGAAGCTTTCTTT,CASSPFRGSRTEAFF
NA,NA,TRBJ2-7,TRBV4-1,TGCGCCAGCAGCCAAGACCTCTTAGGGCGGGCACCCTACGAGCAGTACTTC,CASSQDLLGRAPYEQYF
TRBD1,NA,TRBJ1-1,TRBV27,TGTGCCAGCAGCTCATCCGGACAGGAGAACACTGAAGCTTTCTTT,CASSSSGQENTEAFF
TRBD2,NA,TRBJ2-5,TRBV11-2,TGTGCCAGCAGCTTAGATTGGGGGGGGACCCAGTACTTC,CASSLDWGGTQYF
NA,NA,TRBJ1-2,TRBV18,TGTGCCAGCTCGAAAACAGGAACATTGTGGGATGGCTACACCTTC,CASSKTGTLWDGYTF
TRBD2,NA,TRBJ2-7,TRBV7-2,TGTGCCAGCAGCTTACAGGGAGGGCCCTACGAGCAGTACTTC,CASSLQGGPYEQYF
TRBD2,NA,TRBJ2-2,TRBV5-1,TGCGCCAGCGCGGGGGGTTGGAACACCGGGGAGCTGTTTTTT,CASAGGWNTGELFF
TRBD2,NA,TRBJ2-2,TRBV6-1,TGTGCCAGCAGTTTAGCGGGACCCACCGGGGAGCTGTTTTTT,CASSLAGPTGELFF
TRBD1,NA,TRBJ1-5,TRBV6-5,TGTGCCAGCAGCCCGACAGGGGGCGCGGGTCAGCCCCAGCATTTT,CASSPTGGAGQPQHF
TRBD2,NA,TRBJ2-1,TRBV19,TGTGCCAGTAGTACCTCCCGCGGGAGGGGAGCCTACAATGAGCAGTTCTTC,CASSTSRGRGAYNEQFF
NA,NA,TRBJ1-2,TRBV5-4,TGTGCCAGCAGCCTAGGGCAGGGAAAGTTGAATTATGGCTACACCTTC,CASSLGQGKLNYGYTF